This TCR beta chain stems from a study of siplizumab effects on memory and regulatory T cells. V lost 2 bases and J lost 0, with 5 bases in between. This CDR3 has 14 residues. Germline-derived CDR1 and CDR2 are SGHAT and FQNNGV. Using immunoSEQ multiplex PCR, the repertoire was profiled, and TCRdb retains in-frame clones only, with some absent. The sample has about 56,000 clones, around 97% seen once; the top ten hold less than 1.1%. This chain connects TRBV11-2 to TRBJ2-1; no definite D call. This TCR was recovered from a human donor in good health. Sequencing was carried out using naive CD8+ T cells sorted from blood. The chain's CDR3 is CASSLLSSYNEQFF. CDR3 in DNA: TGTGCCAGCAGCTTATTGAGCTCCTACAATGAGCAGTTCTTC.